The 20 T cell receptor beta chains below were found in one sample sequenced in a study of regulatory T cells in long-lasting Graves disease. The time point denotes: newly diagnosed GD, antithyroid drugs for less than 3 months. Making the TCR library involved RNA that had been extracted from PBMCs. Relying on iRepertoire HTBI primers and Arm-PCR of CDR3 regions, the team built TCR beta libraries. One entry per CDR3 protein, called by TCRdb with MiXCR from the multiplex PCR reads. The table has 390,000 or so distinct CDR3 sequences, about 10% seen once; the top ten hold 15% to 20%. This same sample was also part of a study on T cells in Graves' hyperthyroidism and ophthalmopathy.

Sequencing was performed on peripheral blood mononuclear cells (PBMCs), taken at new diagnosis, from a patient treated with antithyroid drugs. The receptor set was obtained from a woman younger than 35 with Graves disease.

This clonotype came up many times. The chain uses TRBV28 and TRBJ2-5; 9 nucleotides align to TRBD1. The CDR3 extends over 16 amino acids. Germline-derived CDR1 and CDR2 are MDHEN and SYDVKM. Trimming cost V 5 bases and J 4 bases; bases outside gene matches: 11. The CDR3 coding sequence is TGTGCCAGCAGTCTTCCCCTCGGGACAGGGATAGAGACCCAGTACTTC. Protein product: CASSLPLGTGIETQYF.

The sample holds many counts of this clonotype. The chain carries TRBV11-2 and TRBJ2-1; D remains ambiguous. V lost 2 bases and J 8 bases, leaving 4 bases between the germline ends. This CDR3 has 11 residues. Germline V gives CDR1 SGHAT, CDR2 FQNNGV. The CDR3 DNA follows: TGTGCCAGCAGCTTAAGGTATGAGCAGTTCTTC. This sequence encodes CASSLRYEQFF.

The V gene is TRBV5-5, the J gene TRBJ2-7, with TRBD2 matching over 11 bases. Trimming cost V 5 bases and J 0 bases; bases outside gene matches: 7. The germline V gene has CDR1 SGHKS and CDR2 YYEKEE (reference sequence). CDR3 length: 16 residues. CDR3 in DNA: TGTGCCAGCAGGACCGGGACTAGCGGATCCTCCTACGAGCAGTACTTC. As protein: CASRTGTSGSSYEQYF.

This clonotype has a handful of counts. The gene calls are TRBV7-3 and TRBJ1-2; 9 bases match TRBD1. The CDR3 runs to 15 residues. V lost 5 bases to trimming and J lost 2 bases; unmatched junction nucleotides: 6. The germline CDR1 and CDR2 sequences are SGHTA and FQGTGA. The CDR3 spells CASSPTGGRNYGYTF. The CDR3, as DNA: TGTGCCAGCAGCCCGACAGGGGGTAGGAACTATGGCTACACCTTC.

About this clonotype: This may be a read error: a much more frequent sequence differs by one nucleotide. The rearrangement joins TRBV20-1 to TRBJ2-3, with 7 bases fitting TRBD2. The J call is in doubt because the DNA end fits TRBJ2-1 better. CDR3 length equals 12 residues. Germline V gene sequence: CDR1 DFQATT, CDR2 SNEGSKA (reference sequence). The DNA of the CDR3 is TGCAGTGCAACCGGACTAGACTACGAGCAGTTCTTC. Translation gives CSATGLDYEQFF.

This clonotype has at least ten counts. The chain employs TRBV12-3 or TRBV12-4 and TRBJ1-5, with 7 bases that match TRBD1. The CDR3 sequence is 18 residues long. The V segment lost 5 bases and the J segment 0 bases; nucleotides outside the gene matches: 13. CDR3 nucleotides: TGTGCCAGCAGTGTGGGCCGGGACAGCCTCTCTAGCAATCAGCCCCAGCATTTT. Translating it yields CASSVGRDSLSSNQPQHF.

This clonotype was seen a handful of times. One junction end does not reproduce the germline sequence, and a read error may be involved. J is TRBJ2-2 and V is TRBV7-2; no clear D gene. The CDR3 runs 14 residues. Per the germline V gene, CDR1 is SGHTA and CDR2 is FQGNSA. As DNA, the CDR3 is TGTGCCGGCAGCTTATACGGGAACACCGGGGAGCTGTTTTTT. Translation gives CAGSLYGNTGELFF.

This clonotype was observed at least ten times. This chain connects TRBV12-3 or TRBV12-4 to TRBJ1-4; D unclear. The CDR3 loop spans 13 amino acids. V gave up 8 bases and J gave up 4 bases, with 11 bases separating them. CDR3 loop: CASSGRNNEKLFF. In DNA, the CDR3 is TGTGCCAGCTCAGGACGGAATAATGAAAAACTGTTTTTT.

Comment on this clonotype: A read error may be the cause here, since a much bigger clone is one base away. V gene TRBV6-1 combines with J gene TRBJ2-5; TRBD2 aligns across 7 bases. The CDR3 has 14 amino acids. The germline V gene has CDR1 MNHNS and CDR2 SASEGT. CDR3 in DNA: TGTGCCAGCAGTGAAAGGACTAGTTCGGAGACCGAGTACTTC. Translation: CASSERTSSETEYF.

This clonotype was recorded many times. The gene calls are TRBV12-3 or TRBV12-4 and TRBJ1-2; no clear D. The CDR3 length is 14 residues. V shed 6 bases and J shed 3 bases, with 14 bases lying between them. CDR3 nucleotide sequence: TGTGCCAGCAGACTCTCTGACCGTTACTATGGCTACACCTTC. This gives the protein CASRLSDRYYGYTF.

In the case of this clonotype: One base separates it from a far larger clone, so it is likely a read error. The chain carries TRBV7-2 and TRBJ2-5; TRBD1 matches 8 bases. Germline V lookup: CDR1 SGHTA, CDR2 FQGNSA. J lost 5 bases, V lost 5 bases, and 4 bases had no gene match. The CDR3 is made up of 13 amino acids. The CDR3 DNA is TGTGCCAGCAGCCGGGGACAGGCCGAGACCCAGTACTTC. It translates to CASSRGQAETQYF.

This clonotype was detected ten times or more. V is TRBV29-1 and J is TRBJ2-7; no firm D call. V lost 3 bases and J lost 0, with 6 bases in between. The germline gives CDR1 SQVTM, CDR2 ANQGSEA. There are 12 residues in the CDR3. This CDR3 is CSVEVSSYEQYF. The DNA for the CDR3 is TGCAGCGTTGAGGTCAGCTCCTACGAGCAGTACTTC.

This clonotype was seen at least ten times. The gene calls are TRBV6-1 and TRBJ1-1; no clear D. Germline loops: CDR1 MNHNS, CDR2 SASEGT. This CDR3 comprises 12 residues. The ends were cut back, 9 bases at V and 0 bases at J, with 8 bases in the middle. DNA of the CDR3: TGTGCCAGTAGAAAGCTGAACACTGAAGCTTTCTTT. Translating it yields CASRKLNTEAFF.

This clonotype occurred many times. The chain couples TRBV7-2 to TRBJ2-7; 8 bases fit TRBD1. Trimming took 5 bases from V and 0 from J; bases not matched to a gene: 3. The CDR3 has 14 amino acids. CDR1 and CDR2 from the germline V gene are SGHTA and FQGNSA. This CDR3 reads CASSRDRSSYEQYV. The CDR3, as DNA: TGTGCCAGCAGCCGGGACAGGAGCTCCTACGAGCAGTACGTC.

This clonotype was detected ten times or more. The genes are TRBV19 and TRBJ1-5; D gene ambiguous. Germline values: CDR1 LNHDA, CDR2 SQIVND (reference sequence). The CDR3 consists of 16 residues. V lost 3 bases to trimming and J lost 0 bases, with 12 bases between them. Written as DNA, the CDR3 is TGTGCCAGTAGTATGATTGGCAGCTATAGCAATCAGCCCCAGCATTTT. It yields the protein CASSMIGSYSNQPQHF. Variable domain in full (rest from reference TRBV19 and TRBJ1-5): DGGITQSPKYLFRKEGQNVTLSCEQNLNHDAMYWYRQDPGQGLRLIYYSQIVNDFQKGDIAEGYSVSREKKESFPLTVTSAQKNPTAFYLCASSMIGSYSNQPQHFGDGTRLSIL.

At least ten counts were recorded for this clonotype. The CDR3 reads CATSDGGPYWYTQYF. Here the CDR3 DNA reads TGTGCCACCAGTGATGGGGGTCCGTATTGGTATACGCAGTATTTT. This chain links TRBV24-1 with TRBJ2-3, with D perhaps assigned TRBD1 or TRBD2 (5 bases each). CDR3 length: 15 residues. The ends were cut back, 3 bases at V and 7 bases at J, with 16 bases in the middle. Germline CDR1 KGHDR, CDR2 SFDVKD.

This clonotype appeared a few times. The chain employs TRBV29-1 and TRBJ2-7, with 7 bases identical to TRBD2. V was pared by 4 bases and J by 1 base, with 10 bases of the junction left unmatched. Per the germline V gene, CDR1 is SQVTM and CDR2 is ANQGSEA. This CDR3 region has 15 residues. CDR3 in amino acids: CSVGRGGSGSYEQYF. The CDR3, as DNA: TGCAGCGTTGGACGGGGCGGGAGCGGTTCCTACGAGCAGTACTTC.

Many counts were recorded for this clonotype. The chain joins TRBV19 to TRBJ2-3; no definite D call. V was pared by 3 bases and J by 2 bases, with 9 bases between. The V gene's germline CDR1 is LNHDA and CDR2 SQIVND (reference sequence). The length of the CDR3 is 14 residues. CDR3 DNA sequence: TGTGCCAGTAGTATTGGCCCATCCACAGATACGCAGTATTTT. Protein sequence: CASSIGPSTDTQYF.

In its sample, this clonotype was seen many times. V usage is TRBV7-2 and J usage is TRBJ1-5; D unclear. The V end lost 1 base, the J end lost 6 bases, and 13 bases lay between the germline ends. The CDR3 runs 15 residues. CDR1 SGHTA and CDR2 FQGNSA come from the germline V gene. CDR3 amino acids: CASSLGRGSRQPQHF. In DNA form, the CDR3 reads TGTGCCAGCAGCTTAGGGCGGGGATCACGTCAGCCCCAGCATTTT.

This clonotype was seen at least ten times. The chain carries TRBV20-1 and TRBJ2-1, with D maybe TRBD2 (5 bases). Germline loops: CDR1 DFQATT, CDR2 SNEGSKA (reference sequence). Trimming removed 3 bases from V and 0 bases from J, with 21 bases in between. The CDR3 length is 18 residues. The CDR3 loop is CSASPPLGAPSSYNEQFF. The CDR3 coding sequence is TGCAGTGCTAGCCCACCACTAGGAGCCCCGAGCTCCTACAATGAGCAGTTCTTC.